This T cell receptor (beta chain) was captured by sequencing in a study of T cell changes during pregnancy in multiple sclerosis. Trimming stripped 1 base from V and 2 bases from J, with 8 bases between. This CDR3 is built from 14 residues. The germline gives CDR1 SEHNR, CDR2 FQNEAQ (reference sequence). Some clones are missing from TCRdb's copy, which holds only in-frame ones; the method was immunoSEQ multiplex PCR. The repertoire has tens of thousands of clones, about 92% of them found once; the top ten carry more than 3%. The genes are TRBV7-9 and TRBJ2-5; possibly TRBD1 for D (6 bases). The sequence was collected from a female donor with multiple sclerosis, enrolled in a pregnancy study. Here the sequenced sample was CD8+ T cells from peripheral blood mononuclear cells, taken in the second trimester of pregnancy. CDR3 amino acids: CASSLGQGQETQYF. In DNA, the CDR3 is TGTGCCAGCAGCTTAGGTCAGGGGCAAGAGACCCAGTACTTC.